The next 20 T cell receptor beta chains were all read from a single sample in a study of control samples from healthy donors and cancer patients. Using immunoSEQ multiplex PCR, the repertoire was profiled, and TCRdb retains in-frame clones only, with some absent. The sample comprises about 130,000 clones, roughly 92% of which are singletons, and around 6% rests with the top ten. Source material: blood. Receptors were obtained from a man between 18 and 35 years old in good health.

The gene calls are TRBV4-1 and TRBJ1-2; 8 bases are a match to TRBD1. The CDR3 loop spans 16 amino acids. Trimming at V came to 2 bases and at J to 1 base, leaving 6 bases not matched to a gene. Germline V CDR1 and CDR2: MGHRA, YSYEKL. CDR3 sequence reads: CASSQPGQGNNYGYTF. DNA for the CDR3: TGCGCCAGCAGCCAACCCGGACAGGGAAATAACTATGGCTACACCTTC.

This chain's CDR3 is CASSVQGTGELFF. For the CDR3, the DNA is TGTGCCAGCAGCGTCCAGGGGACCGGGGAGCTGTTTTTT. The genes are TRBV9 and TRBJ2-2, with D possibly being TRBD1 (6 bases). Germline V CDR1 and CDR2: SGDLS, YYNGEE. This CDR3 is 13 amino acids long. Trimming stripped 2 bases from V and 5 bases from J, with 7 bases between.

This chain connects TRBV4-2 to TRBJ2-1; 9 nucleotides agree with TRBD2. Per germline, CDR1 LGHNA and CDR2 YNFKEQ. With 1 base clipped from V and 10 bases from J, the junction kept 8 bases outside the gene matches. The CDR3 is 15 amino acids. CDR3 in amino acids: CASSQGLAGGVEQFF. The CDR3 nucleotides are TGTGCCAGCAGCCAAGGCCTCGCGGGGGGGGTAGAGCAGTTCTTC.

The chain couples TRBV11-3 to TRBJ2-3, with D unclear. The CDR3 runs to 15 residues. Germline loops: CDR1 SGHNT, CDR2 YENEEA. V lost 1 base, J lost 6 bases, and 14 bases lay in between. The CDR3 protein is CASSLGEQVVDTQYF. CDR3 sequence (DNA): TGTGCCAGCAGCTTAGGCGAGCAGGTAGTGGATACGCAGTATTTT.

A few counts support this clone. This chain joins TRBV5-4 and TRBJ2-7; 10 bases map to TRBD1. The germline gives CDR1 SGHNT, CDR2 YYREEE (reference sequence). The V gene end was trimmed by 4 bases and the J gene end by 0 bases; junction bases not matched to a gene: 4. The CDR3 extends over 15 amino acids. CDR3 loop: CASSRDRGSSYEQYF. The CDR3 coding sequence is TGTGCCAGCAGCCGGGACAGGGGCAGCTCCTACGAGCAGTACTTC. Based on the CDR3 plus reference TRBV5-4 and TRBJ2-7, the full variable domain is ETGVTQSPTHLIKTRGQQVTLRCSSQSGHNTVSWYQQALGQGPQFIFQYYREEENGRGNFPPRFSGLQFPNYSSELNVNALELDDSALYLCASSRDRGSSYEQYFGPGTRLTVT.

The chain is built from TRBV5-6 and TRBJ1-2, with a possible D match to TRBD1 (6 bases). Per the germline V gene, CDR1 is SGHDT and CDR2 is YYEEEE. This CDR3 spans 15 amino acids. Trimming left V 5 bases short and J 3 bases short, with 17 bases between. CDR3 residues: CASSSSGDLYYGYTF. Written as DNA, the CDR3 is TGTGCCAGCAGTTCGTCAGGGGATCTTTACTATGGCTACACCTTC.

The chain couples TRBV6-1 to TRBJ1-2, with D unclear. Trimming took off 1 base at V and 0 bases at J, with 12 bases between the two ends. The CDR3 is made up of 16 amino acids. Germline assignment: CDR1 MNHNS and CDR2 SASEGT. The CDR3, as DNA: TGTGCCAGCAGTGAAGAGGCAGACCCCCCTAACTATGGCTACACCTTC. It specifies CASSEEADPPNYGYTF.

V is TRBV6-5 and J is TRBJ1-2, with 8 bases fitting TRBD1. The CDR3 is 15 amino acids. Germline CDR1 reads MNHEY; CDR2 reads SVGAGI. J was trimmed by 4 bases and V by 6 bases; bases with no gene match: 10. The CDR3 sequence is CASRRSGQASYGYTF. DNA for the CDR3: TGTGCCAGCAGAAGATCGGGACAGGCCAGCTATGGCTACACCTTC.

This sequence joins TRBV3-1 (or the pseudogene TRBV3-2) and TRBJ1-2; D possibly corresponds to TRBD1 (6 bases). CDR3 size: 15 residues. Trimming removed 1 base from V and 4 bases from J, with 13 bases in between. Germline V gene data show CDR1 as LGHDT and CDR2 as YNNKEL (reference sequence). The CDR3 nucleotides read TGTGCCAGCAGCCAAGGGGGGGGCGGCTTCTATGGCTACACCTTC. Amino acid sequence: CASSQGGGGFYGYTF.

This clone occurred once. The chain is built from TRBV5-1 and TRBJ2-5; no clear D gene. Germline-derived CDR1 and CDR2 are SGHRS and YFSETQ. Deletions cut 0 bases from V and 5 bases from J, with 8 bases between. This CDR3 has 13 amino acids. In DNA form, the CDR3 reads TGCGCCAGCAGCTTGGGGAGTAGGGAGACCCAGTACTTC. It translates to CASSLGSRETQYF. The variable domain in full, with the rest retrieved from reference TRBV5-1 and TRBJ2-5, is KAGVTQTPRYLIKTRGQQVTLSCSPISGHRSVSWYQQTPGQGLQFLFEYFSETQRNKGNFPGRFSGRQFSNSRSEMNVSTLELGDSALYLCASSLGSRETQYFGPGTRLLVL.

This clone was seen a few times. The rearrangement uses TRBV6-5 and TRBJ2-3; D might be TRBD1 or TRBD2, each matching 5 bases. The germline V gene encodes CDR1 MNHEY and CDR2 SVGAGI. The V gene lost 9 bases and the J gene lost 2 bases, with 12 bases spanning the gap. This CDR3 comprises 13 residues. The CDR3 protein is CASRDDLTDTQYF. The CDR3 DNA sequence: TGTGCCAGTAGGGACGACCTCACAGATACGCAGTATTTT.

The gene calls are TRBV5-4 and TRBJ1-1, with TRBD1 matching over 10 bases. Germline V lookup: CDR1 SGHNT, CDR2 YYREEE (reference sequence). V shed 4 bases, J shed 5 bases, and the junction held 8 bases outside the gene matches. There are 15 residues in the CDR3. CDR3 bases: TGTGCCAGCAGCGACCGACAGGGGGCGGAAACTGAAGCTTTCTTT. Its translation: CASSDRQGAETEAFF.

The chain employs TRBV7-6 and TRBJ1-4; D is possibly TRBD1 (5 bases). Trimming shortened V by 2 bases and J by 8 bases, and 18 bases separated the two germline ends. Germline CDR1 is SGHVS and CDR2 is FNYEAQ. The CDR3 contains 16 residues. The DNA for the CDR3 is TGTGCCAGCAGCTTACGACTCCAGGGATTCGGGGAAAAACTGTTTTTT. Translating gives CASSLRLQGFGEKLFF.

The CDR3 reads CASTTWQGLSNQPQHF. In DNA form, the CDR3 reads TGTGCCAGTACCACTTGGCAGGGGTTAAGCAATCAGCCCCAGCATTTT. The chain recombines TRBV19 with TRBJ1-5; maybe TRBD1 (6 bases). The CDR3 totals 16 residues. Germline CDR1 is LNHDA and CDR2 is SQIVND (reference sequence). V was trimmed by 7 bases and J by 1 base, leaving 17 bases between them.

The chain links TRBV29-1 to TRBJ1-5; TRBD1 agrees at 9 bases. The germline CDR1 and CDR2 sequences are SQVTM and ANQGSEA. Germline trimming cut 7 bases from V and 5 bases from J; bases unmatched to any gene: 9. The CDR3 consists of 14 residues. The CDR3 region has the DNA TGCAGCGAAAACAGGGGGCGAGGATATCAGCCCCAGCATTTT. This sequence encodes CSENRGRGYQPQHF. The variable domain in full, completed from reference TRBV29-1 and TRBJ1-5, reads SAVISQKPSRDICQRGTSLTIQCQVDSQVTMMFWYRQQPGQSLTLIATANQGSEATYESGFVIDKFPISRPNLTFSTLTVSNMSPEDSSIYLCSENRGRGYQPQHFGDGTRLSIL.

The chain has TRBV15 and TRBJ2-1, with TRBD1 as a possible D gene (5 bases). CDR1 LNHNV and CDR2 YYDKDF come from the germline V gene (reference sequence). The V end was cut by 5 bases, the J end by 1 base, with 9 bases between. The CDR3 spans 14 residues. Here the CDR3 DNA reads TGTGCCACCAGCTCAAGGGGATCCTACAATGAGCAGTTCTTC. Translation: CATSSRGSYNEQFF.

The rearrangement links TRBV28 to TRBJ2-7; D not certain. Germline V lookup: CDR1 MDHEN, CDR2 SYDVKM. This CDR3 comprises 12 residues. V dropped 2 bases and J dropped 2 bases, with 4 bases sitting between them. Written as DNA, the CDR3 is TGTGCCAGCAGTTTAGCGACCTACGAGCAGTACTTC. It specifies CASSLATYEQYF.

CDR3 loop: CASSVGGTADEQYF. DNA for the CDR3: TGTGCCAGCAGCGTAGGAGGGACGGCGGACGAGCAGTACTTC. The genes are TRBV9 and TRBJ2-7, with D perhaps TRBD1 or TRBD2 (5 bases each). This CDR3 has 14 residues. Looked up from germline, CDR1 is SGDLS and CDR2 is YYNGEE. Trimming pared 0 bases from V and 5 bases from J, leaving 12 bases between.

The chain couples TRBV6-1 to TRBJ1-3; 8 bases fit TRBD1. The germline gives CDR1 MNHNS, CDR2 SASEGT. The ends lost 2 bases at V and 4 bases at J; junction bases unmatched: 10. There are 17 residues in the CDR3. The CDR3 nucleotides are TGTGCCAGCAGTGAACGCGACAGGGGTTTTAGAGGAAACACCATATATTTT. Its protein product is CASSERDRGFRGNTIYF.

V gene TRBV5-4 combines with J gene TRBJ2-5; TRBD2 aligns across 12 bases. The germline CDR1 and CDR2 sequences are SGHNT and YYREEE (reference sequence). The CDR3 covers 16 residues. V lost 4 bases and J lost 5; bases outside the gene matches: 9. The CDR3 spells CASSHPSGGDSETQYF. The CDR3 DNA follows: TGTGCCAGCAGCCACCCTAGCGGGGGGGATAGCGAGACCCAGTACTTC.